A single sample gave rise to the 28 T cell receptor beta chains below, sequenced in a study of early stage breast cancer tumors. The table came from immunoSEQ multiplex PCR; TCRdb's copy has only in-frame clones and leaves some out. The repertoire holds 11,000 to 15,000 clones, with 84% as singletons. The sample consisted of normal breast tissue next to the tumor. Receptors originate from a person aged 30 to 40 with breast cancer.

This clone turned up a few times. V and J are TRBV6-4 and TRBJ2-3; D is unresolved. Per germline, CDR1 MRHNA and CDR2 SNTAGT. This CDR3 has 13 residues. Between the trimmed V and J ends, which lost 0 bases and 3 bases, there was a span of 4 bases. The CDR3 sequence: CASSDSETDTQYF. The CDR3 DNA follows: TGTGCCAGCAGTGACTCTGAGACAGATACGCAGTATTTT.

This clone was seen once. The rearrangement links TRBV4-1 to TRBJ2-3; D not certain. V was shortened by 1 base and J by 6 bases, with 8 bases between the two germline ends. Germline V lookup: CDR1 MGHRA, CDR2 YSYEKL. This CDR3 spans 13 amino acids. CDR3: CASSQVNWDTQYF. For the CDR3, the DNA is TGCGCCAGCAGCCAAGTCAATTGGGATACGCAGTATTTT.

J is TRBJ2-7 and V is TRBV9, with D perhaps matching TRBD1 or TRBD2 (5 bases each). V dropped 2 bases and J dropped 7 bases, with 13 bases sitting between them. The CDR3 contains 13 residues. Germline CDR1 reads SGDLS; CDR2 reads YYNGEE. CDR3 nucleotide sequence: TGTGCCAGCAGCGTTAAAAGGGGCGGGGAGCAGTACTTC. Amino acids: CASSVKRGGEQYF.

J is TRBJ1-1 and V is TRBV6-5, with 7 bases matching TRBD1. Losses at the gene ends were 3 bases for V and 5 bases for J; bases not matched to a gene: 12. The CDR3 is 16 amino acids. CDR1 and CDR2 from the germline V gene are MNHEY and SVGAGI. This CDR3 is CASSYSQQGRWTEAFF. The CDR3 coding sequence is TGTGCCAGCAGTTATTCGCAACAGGGGAGGTGGACTGAAGCTTTCTTT.

This chain joins TRBV27 and TRBJ2-7, with D perhaps matching TRBD1 (6 bases). The CDR3 has 14 residues. Deletions cut 4 bases from V and 6 bases from J, with 16 bases between. Germline V CDR1 and CDR2: MNHEY, SMNVEV (reference sequence). For the CDR3, the DNA is TGTGCCAGCAGTTCCCACAGGGCGTTTGCCGAGCAGTACTTC. Its protein is CASSSHRAFAEQYF.

The chain recombines TRBV27 with TRBJ2-7, with TRBD1 identical over 7 bases. CDR1 and CDR2 from the germline V gene are MNHEY and SMNVEV (reference sequence). The CDR3 consists of 16 residues. J gave up 3 bases and V 6 bases, and 14 bases lay outside the gene matches. This chain's CDR3 is CASRTLVPGQSYEQYF. The CDR3 DNA reads TGTGCCAGCAGGACGCTCGTACCGGGACAGAGCTACGAGCAGTACTTC.

V and J are TRBV19 and TRBJ2-3; 8 bases are shared with TRBD1. After removal of 7 bases from V and 6 bases from J, the junction contained 6 bases not matched to a gene. The CDR3 length is 13 residues. Germline V gene lookup returns CDR1 LNHDA and CDR2 SQIVND (reference sequence). CDR3 in DNA: TGTGCCAGTATTCACAGGGGGACTGATACGCAGTATTTT. Amino acid sequence: CASIHRGTDTQYF.

The rearrangement uses TRBV6-5 and TRBJ1-1; the match to TRBD1 covers 7 bases. CDR1 MNHEY and CDR2 SVGAGI come from the germline V gene. The trim removed 0 bases at V and 4 bases at J, leaving 2 bases unmatched. The CDR3 runs 14 residues. CDR3 coding DNA: TGTGCCAGCAGTTACTCGACAGGGACCACTGAAGCTTTCTTT. This translates into CASSYSTGTTEAFF.

Here the CDR3 reads CASSSQGLANYEQYF. DNA for the CDR3: TGTGCCAGCAGCTCACAGGGACTAGCAAACTACGAGCAGTACTTC. The rearrangement uses TRBV2 and TRBJ2-7, with 9 bases lining up with TRBD2. The CDR3 runs 15 residues. Germline V gene lookup returns CDR1 SNHLY and CDR2 FYNNEI. J lost 3 bases, V lost 6 bases, and 9 bases had no gene match.

J is TRBJ2-5 and V is TRBV11-1; 9 nucleotides line up with TRBD1. The trim removed 5 bases at V and 2 bases at J, leaving 12 bases unmatched. The CDR3 is 17 amino acids. Germline V gene sequence: CDR1 SGHAT, CDR2 FQDESV (reference sequence). CDR3 amino acids: CASSPLNSGTGQETQYF. Written as DNA, the CDR3 is TGTGCCAGCAGCCCCCTTAATTCCGGGACAGGGCAAGAGACCCAGTACTTC.

The chain couples TRBV27 to TRBJ2-7; D call uncertain. The V end lost 2 bases, the J end lost 6 bases, and 20 bases lay between the germline ends. The CDR3 loop spans 16 amino acids. Germline CDR1 and CDR2: MNHEY and SMNVEV (reference sequence). The CDR3: CASSLIPGPLIPEQYF. In nucleotides, the CDR3 is TGTGCCAGCAGTTTAATCCCGGGCCCCCTCATCCCCGAGCAGTACTTC.

The chain has TRBV10-3 and TRBJ2-1; no firm D call. The CDR3 consists of 12 residues. Germline V CDR1 and CDR2: ENHRY, SYGVKD. V was pared by 4 bases and J by 4 bases, with 5 bases between. CDR3 DNA: TGTGCCATCAGTGCGTATTACAATGAGCAGTTCTTC. Translated: CAISAYYNEQFF.

Note on this clone: One junction end does not reproduce the germline sequence, and a read error may be involved. The chain links TRBV7-7 to TRBJ2-3, with 7 bases fitting TRBD2. Germline CDR1 reads SSHAT; CDR2 reads FNYEAQ (reference sequence). The CDR3 is 15 residues long. The CDR3 protein is CASSLAAGEPDTQYF. The CDR3 DNA sequence: TGTGCTAGCAGCTTAGCTGCGGGAGAACCAGATACGCAGTATTTT.

This rearrangement joins TRBV10-3 to TRBJ2-3; 8 positions match TRBD2. Germline assignment: CDR1 ENHRY and CDR2 SYGVKD. This CDR3 has 14 amino acids. The V segment lost 7 bases and the J segment 4 bases; nucleotides outside the gene matches: 7. CDR3 coding DNA: TGTGCCATCACCCTCGGGAGGGAAGCAGATACGCAGTATTTT. It encodes CAITLGREADTQYF.

This clone has just one count. The chain has TRBV5-4 and TRBJ1-2; D might be TRBD1 (6 bases). Germline V gives CDR1 SGHNT, CDR2 YYREEE (reference sequence). This CDR3 comprises 15 residues. Trimming cost V 4 bases and J 4 bases, with 17 bases left between them. CDR3 DNA: TGTGCCAGCAGCCCGGGGGGCGGGCCAACCTATGGCTACACCTTC. Protein: CASSPGGGPTYGYTF.

The chain joins TRBV2 to TRBJ2-5; no firm D call. This CDR3 has 16 residues. The germline V gene has CDR1 SNHLY and CDR2 FYNNEI. Trimming took off 6 bases at V and 1 base at J, with 18 bases between the two ends. DNA for the CDR3: TGTGCCAGCAGCATAAGGGTCGGCGCGATCCAAGAGACCCAGTACTTC. Protein product: CASSIRVGAIQETQYF.

The chain couples TRBV5-1 to TRBJ2-1, with a weak D call TRBD2 (6 bases). V shed 4 bases and J shed 6 bases, with 17 bases lying between them. The CDR3 has 15 residues. CDR1 is SGHRS, CDR2 YFSETQ, per germline. The CDR3 loop is CASSDLAGWANEQFF. DNA for the CDR3: TGCGCCAGCAGCGACCTGGCGGGATGGGCCAATGAGCAGTTCTTC.

In its sample, this clone was seen a few times. The chain employs TRBV10-3 and TRBJ2-7; unclear D gene. Germline-derived CDR1 and CDR2 are ENHRY and SYGVKD. Trimming took 7 bases from V and 0 from J, leaving 10 bases between them. The CDR3 length is 13 residues. The CDR3: CAIKGSPSYEQYF. For the CDR3, the DNA is TGTGCCATCAAGGGCTCCCCCTCCTACGAGCAGTACTTC.

The CDR3 here is CASSEIPRSGLHQPQHF. CDR3 DNA sequence: TGTGCCAGCAGTGAAATCCCCCGGTCAGGGTTACATCAGCCCCAGCATTTT. The V and J genes are TRBV6-1 and TRBJ1-5; TRBD1 is a possible D gene (5 bases). The CDR3 spans 17 residues. Germline V lookup: CDR1 MNHNS, CDR2 SASEGT. V was clipped by 2 bases and J by 5 bases, with 19 bases between them.

The chain employs TRBV7-5 and TRBJ1-1. TRBV7-5 has pseudogene status. The CDR3 length is 19 residues. CDR3 in amino acids: CARRQSRETDKWGNTEAFF. CDR3 nucleotide sequence: TGTGCCAGAAGACAATCCCGGGAGACAGATAAATGGGGGAACACTGAAGCTTTCTTT.

This clone has only one observation. This chain connects TRBV7-2 to TRBJ2-1; D is undetermined. Germline V gene sequence: CDR1 SGHTA, CDR2 FQGNSA. V was shortened by 3 bases and J by 4 bases, with 13 bases between the two germline ends. The CDR3 contains 15 residues. The CDR3 sequence is CASSLYAGIYNEQFF. For the CDR3, the DNA is TGTGCCAGCAGCTTGTATGCCGGAATATACAATGAGCAGTTCTTC.

This chain links TRBV5-1 with TRBJ1-4; perhaps TRBD1 as D (6 bases). The CDR3 is 15 residues long. V lost 4 bases, J lost 8 bases, and 18 bases lay in between. Germline V CDR1 and CDR2: SGHRS, YFSETQ. CDR3 DNA sequence: TGCGCCAGCAGCCCGGGGGGGGGCCGCCAGGAAAAACTGTTTTTT. The encoded protein is CASSPGGGRQEKLFF. The variable domain in full, completed from reference TRBV5-1 and TRBJ1-4, reads KAGVTQTPRYLIKTRGQQVTLSCSPISGHRSVSWYQQTPGQGLQFLFEYFSETQRNKGNFPGRFSGRQFSNSRSEMNVSTLELGDSALYLCASSPGGGRQEKLFFGSGTQLSVL.

V is TRBV27 and J is TRBJ1-3; a possible D gene is TRBD1 (5 bases). The CDR3 has 15 residues. Germline CDR1 is MNHEY and CDR2 is SMNVEV (reference sequence). Trimming took 3 bases from V and 5 from J, leaving 14 bases between them. The DNA of the CDR3 is TGTGCCAGCAGTTTTCCGACAGAACGTAGAAACACCATATATTTT. This sequence encodes CASSFPTERRNTIYF.

The rearrangement uses TRBV12-5 and TRBJ2-1; D may be TRBD1 (5 bases). Trimming removed 1 base at V and 9 bases at J, with 16 bases between. The CDR3 loop spans 15 amino acids. CDR1 is LGHNT, CDR2 FRNRAP, per germline. The CDR3: CASGLGQTAGGEQFF. In nucleotides, the CDR3 is TGTGCTAGTGGTTTGGGACAGACTGCCGGTGGTGAGCAGTTCTTC. The variable domain in full, with the rest retrieved from reference TRBV12-5 and TRBJ2-1, is DARVTQTPRHKVTEMGQEVTMRCQPILGHNTVFWYRQTMMQGLELLAYFRNRAPLDDSGMPKDRFSAEMPDATLATLKIQPSEPRDSAVYFCASGLGQTAGGEQFFGPGTRLTVL.

This chain connects TRBV18 to TRBJ1-3; D perhaps matches TRBD1 (6 bases). Germline-derived CDR1 and CDR2 are KGHSH and LQKENI. The CDR3 runs to 16 residues. V was shortened by 3 bases and J by 4 bases, with 16 bases between the two germline ends. CDR3 bases: TGTGCCAGCTCACCCCTCAACATGCAGGGGGGAAACACCATATATTTT. Translated, it gives CASSPLNMQGGNTIYF.

The DNA for the CDR3 is TGTGCCATCAGTGGGGAGGGACTGAATACGCAGTATTTT. Its protein is CAISGEGLNTQYF. The chain couples TRBV10-3 to TRBJ2-3, with 7 bases aligning to TRBD2. After removal of 4 bases from V and 7 bases from J, the junction contained 5 bases not matched to a gene. The CDR3 totals 13 residues. Germline CDR1 ENHRY, CDR2 SYGVKD.

This clone was seen more than once but under ten times. The chain couples TRBV7-2 to TRBJ2-3; TRBD1 agrees at 10 bases. Germline V gene lookup returns CDR1 SGHTA and CDR2 FQGNSA. V trimming: 3 bases; J trimming: 3 bases; junction bases outside the gene matches: 3. This CDR3 has 15 amino acids. The CDR3 coding sequence is TGTGCCAGCAGCTTCGGACAGGGGGAGACAGATACGCAGTATTTT. This codes for CASSFGQGETDTQYF.

The CDR3 loop reads CASSPRGTSGSNEQFF. CDR3 sequence (DNA): TGTGCCAGCAGCCCCAGAGGGACTAGCGGGAGCAATGAGCAGTTCTTC. V gene TRBV7-3 combines with J gene TRBJ2-1; TRBD2 aligns across 14 bases. From germline, CDR1 is SGHTA and CDR2 FQGTGA. The CDR3 extends over 16 amino acids. V shed 5 bases, J shed 6 bases, and the junction held 6 bases outside the gene matches.